This T cell receptor beta chain was sequenced in a study of T cell responses to AZD1222 COVID-19 vaccine (dated by TCRdb to the early 2020s). Turning to the overall study: TCR sequencing was performed for roughly 250 trial participants, of whom 200 to 210 were given two doses of AZD1222 and around 25 were given two doses of MenACWY control vaccine. Trial participants were enrolled by age into 18-55, 56-69 and 70-plus year subgroups, with approximately 160, 26 and 62 TCR-sequenced participants respectively. The full study reports these points: Vaccine-associated CD4 TCRs spanned the whole spike protein, with dominant responses in regions 160-218 and 743-854. In the small 56-69-year group, the increase in depth fell short of significance, most likely because of low power. Conclusions about previously exposed vaccinees were limited because only six AZD1222 recipients were SARS-CoV-2 seropositive at baseline. Because no day 14 peak-response samples were available, the repertoires could be characterized only after the peak T cell response. Spike-specific TCR breadth and depth rose significantly after two AZD1222 doses compared with day 0 and with MenACWY recipients. Epitopes outside the regions mutated in the B.1.351 and B.1.1.7 variants were reportedly recognized by nearly half of the unique spike-specific TCRs. Participants were mostly white British and included more females than males, and it was suggested by the authors that clonal diversity may have been underestimated.

As regards this clone: The target of this receptor is not known. The input lacks base qualities; no much larger clone sits a single base away.

The sample's time point label, decoded: about 28 days (+/-7) after the second vaccine dose. Because spike-specific TCR depth and breadth did not differ between the two schedules, AZD1222 recipients who got a second dose at roughly 4 weeks were pooled with those who got a second dose at roughly 12 weeks. Vaccinee samples came from UK trials COV001 and COV002, including a single-blind randomized controlled phase 2/3 trial of AZD1222 (ChAdOx1 nCoV-19) in healthy adults. For TCRbeta chain sequencing, PBMC samples were collected from trial participants at day 0 and at day 28 after the second dose. The CDR3 regions of human TCRbeta chains were analyzed by immunosequencing. The study's processing was this. TCRs in the repertoires were compared against a reference library of SARS-CoV-2-specific TCRs that had been generated with the MIRA antigen-specificity platform. Breadth meant the fraction of unique TCRs that were SARS-CoV-2-associated, whereas depth meant the fraction of total T cells that were SARS-CoV-2-associated. Each spike-specific TCR was assigned to its reactive spike region and to a CD4 or CD8 class using the MIRA data. Log10-transformed breadth and depth values were compared by one-way ANOVA with Sidak's multiple comparisons tests. TCRdb carries this immuneACCESS record with in-frame sequences only. Its versions omit some clonotypes, under half of them owing to an unresolved V gene in the studies checked, with the rest unexplained. V and J calls and clone size come straight from that table; D and trimming were deduced from the DNA. This sample lists approximately 150,000 clones; around 90% were detected once. The ten largest make up 3.8% of the sample.

The germline V gene gives CDR1 as SGHNT and CDR2 as YENEEA. V and J lose 1 base and 4 bases, and a span of 11 bases separates them. From its cysteine to its phenylalanine, the CDR3 spans 16 amino acids. The entry retains the CDR3 DNA only, 48 bases that are in frame from base 1. The receptor's source is an adult who received the AZD1222 COVID-19 vaccine. The starting material was peripheral blood, obtained 28 days after the second AZD1222 dose. The chain employs TRBV11-3 and TRBJ2-6; a confident D gene designation cannot be given. The encoded CDR3 is CASSLGISGGANVLTF. The base sequence is TGTGCCAGCAGCTTAGGTATCTCAGGAGGGGCCAACGTCCTGACTTTC.